The 12 T cell receptor beta chains below all came from one sample that was sequenced in a study of blood T cells in healthy people across ages. Together with a sample-barcoded 5' primer, a J-beta primer mix was included in a second PCR lasting 7 to 11 cycles. TCRdb reprocessed the 5' RACE reads with MiXCR, giving one entry per CDR3 protein. Of hundreds of thousands of distinct CDR3 sequences listed, 55% to 75% are singletons. The sample comprised blood. Every receptor here comes from a man under 40 in good health.

This clonotype was observed a handful of times. The chain employs TRBV6-1 and TRBJ2-7; D may be TRBD2 (6 bases). In germline, CDR1 is MNHNS, CDR2 SASEGT. V was trimmed by 1 base and J by 4 bases, leaving 14 bases between them. The CDR3 is 15 residues long. The CDR3 sequence is CASSEGGGGHYEQYF. In DNA form, the CDR3 reads TGTGCCAGCAGTGAAGGCGGAGGAGGGCATTACGAGCAGTACTTC.

The chain combines TRBV6-1 with TRBJ2-7; D assignment may be TRBD1 or TRBD2 (5 bases each). The CDR3 consists of 13 residues. Germline CDR1 reads MNHNS; CDR2 reads SASEGT. V lost 9 bases to trimming and J lost 0 bases, with 12 bases between them. The CDR3 protein is CASEGESSYEQYF. CDR3 bases: TGTGCCAGTGAAGGGGAGAGCTCCTACGAGCAGTACTTC.

This chain connects TRBV7-2 to TRBJ2-7, with a tentative D call TRBD2 (7 bases). Germline CDR1 and CDR2: SGHTA and FQGNSA. The V end was cut by 2 bases, the J end by 3 bases, with 14 bases between. The CDR3 loop spans 15 amino acids. The DNA for the CDR3 is TGTGCCAGCAGCTTAAATGGGGGGGCCAGCTACGAGCAGTACTTC. The encoded protein is CASSLNGGASYEQYF. Full variable domain (missing parts from reference TRBV7-2 and TRBJ2-7): GAGVSQSPSNKVTEKGKDVELRCDPISGHTALYWYRQSLGQGLEFLIYFQGNSAPDKSGLPSDRFSAERTGGSVSTLTIQRTQQEDSAVYLCASSLNGGASYEQYFGPGTRLTVT.

This clonotype showed up just a few times. A junction boundary mismatches the germline segment, possibly from a read error. The rearrangement joins TRBV12-3 or TRBV12-4 to TRBJ1-5; no firm D call. The CDR3 spans 13 residues. CDR3 protein: CASSFGSNQPQHF. In nucleotides, the CDR3 is TGCGCCAGCAGCTTCGGCAGCAATCAGCCCCAGCATTTT.

This clonotype was seen once. The chain carries TRBV19 and TRBJ1-2; D is possibly TRBD1 (5 bases). Deletions cut 5 bases from V and 12 bases from J, with 13 bases between. From germline, CDR1 is LNHDA and CDR2 SQIVND (reference sequence). The CDR3 covers 11 residues. CDR3 sequence reads: CASSVGLTHTF. CDR3 nucleotides: TGTGCCAGTAGTGTGGGGCTGACTCACACCTTC.

The chain links TRBV20-1 to TRBJ1-1, with no clear D. The CDR3 loop spans 13 amino acids. Germline V gene sequence: CDR1 DFQATT, CDR2 SNEGSKA (reference sequence). The CDR3 is CSSLWTDAHRAFF. The DNA for the CDR3 is TGCAGCAGCCTGTGGACCGACGCCCATAGGGCTTTCTTT.

This clonotype came up a few times. V usage is TRBV6-5 and J usage is TRBJ1-2, with TRBD1 matching over 11 bases. This CDR3 comprises 13 residues. Germline-derived CDR1 and CDR2 are MNHEY and SVGAGI. The V and J ends lost 8 bases and 5 bases, in that order; junction bases with no gene match: 4. The CDR3 DNA sequence: TGTGCCAGCCGGACAGGGGGCAAGTATGGCTACACCTTC. Translating it yields CASRTGGKYGYTF.

J is TRBJ2-1 and V is TRBV20-1; D perhaps matches TRBD1 (5 bases). V shed 5 bases and J shed 4 bases, with 21 bases lying between them. CDR3 length equals 16 residues. The germline V gene has CDR1 DFQATT and CDR2 SNEGSKA (reference sequence). CDR3 protein: CSAVAGRNRPYNEQFF. CDR3 nucleotide sequence: TGCAGTGCTGTCGCAGGGCGGAACCGCCCTTACAATGAGCAGTTCTTC.

The rearrangement links TRBV29-1 to TRBJ2-7, with TRBD1 identical over 7 bases. With the DNA end fitting TRBJ2-5 better, the J assignment may be wrong. Germline CDR1 SQVTM, CDR2 ANQGSEA. There are 13 residues in the CDR3. CDR3 bases: TGCAGCGCCAACCGACAGGGCGTCGAGACCCAGTACTTC. It yields the protein CSANRQGVETQYF.

The table lists this clonotype with a few counts. The chain carries TRBV7-9 and TRBJ1-2, with 7 nucleotides matching TRBD1. V shed 4 bases and J 4 bases; nucleotides not matched to a gene: 3. The CDR3 loop spans 13 amino acids. In germline, CDR1 is SEHNR, CDR2 FQNEAQ (reference sequence). Here the CDR3 reads CASSSTGVYGYTF. Here the CDR3 DNA reads TGTGCCAGCAGCTCCACAGGGGTCTATGGCTACACCTTC.

The chain links TRBV15 to TRBJ2-1, with D hard to call. With the DNA end fitting TRBJ2-7 better, the J assignment may be wrong. The CDR3 contains 15 residues. Germline V lookup: CDR1 LNHNV, CDR2 YYDKDF (reference sequence). CDR3 in amino acids: CATSNDGSSYNEQYF. For the CDR3, the DNA is TGTGCCACCAGCAACGACGGAAGCTCCTACAATGAGCAGTACTTC.

This rearrangement joins TRBV29-1 to TRBJ2-5, with TRBD1 identical over 8 bases. The germline V gene has CDR1 SQVTM and CDR2 ANQGSEA. After removal of 7 bases from V and 5 bases from J, the junction contained 9 bases not matched to a gene. The CDR3 extends over 13 amino acids. The CDR3 region has the DNA TGCAGCGCCCCTACAGGGGGTTGGGAGACCCAGTACTTC. It translates to CSAPTGGWETQYF.